The TCR beta chain described here comes from a study of beta chain features in type 1 diabetes. This CDR3 comprises 15 residues. With V trimmed by 3 bases and J by 0 bases, 1 base remained unmatched. Germline V CDR1 and CDR2: SEHNR, FQNEAQ (reference sequence). Investigators reverse transcribed all isolated RNA, so they sequenced expressed TCRB transcripts. Produced via immunoSEQ multiplex PCR; TCRdb's table is partial and in-frame only. The repertoire consists of around 330,000 clones, with about 11% occurring once and the leading ten covering approximately 0.016%. There are a few counts of this clone. What it binds is unknown. Per donor, one heparinised blood draw averaged approximately 120 mL. Study-level points and caveats: The question of HLA type influencing TCRB rearrangement was one that remained unresolved here.

The chain uses TRBV7-9 and TRBJ2-2; 7 bases match TRBD2. Sequencing was carried out using naive CD4+ T cells from blood. The clonotype was recovered from a woman in her twenties or thirties in good health. CDR3 residues: CASSFGLANTGELFF. The CDR3 nucleotides read TGTGCCAGCAGCTTCGGACTAGCGAACACCGGGGAGCTGTTTTTT.